One sample yielded the 28 T cell receptor beta chains listed below, sequenced in a study of shared clonotypes between healthy human individuals. Using immunoSEQ multiplex PCR, the repertoire was profiled, and TCRdb retains in-frame clones only, with some absent. Among 550,000 to 700,000 clones listed, more than 70% were seen once. What was sequenced was memory CD4+ T cells sorted from blood. Subset indicated: CD45RA-negative fraction. Receptor source: a woman in her thirties in good health.

The V gene is TRBV5-1, the J gene TRBJ1-4; 9 bases are a match to TRBD1. The CDR3 length is 15 residues. V was pared by 4 bases and J by 3 bases, with 4 bases of the junction left unmatched. Germline V gene data show CDR1 as SGHRS and CDR2 as YFSETQ. The CDR3 sequence: CASSLGTGSNEKLFF. CDR3 in DNA: TGCGCCAGCAGCCTGGGGACAGGGTCTAATGAAAAACTGTTTTTT.

This clone was observed a single time. This sequence joins TRBV5-1 and TRBJ2-7; no clear D. The CDR3 extends over 15 amino acids. V dropped 0 bases and J dropped 5 bases, with 15 bases sitting between them. The germline V gene has CDR1 SGHRS and CDR2 YFSETQ. For the CDR3, the DNA is TGCGCCAGCAGCTTGGCTCTAGTTGGGTGGGACGAGCAGTACTTC. It specifies CASSLALVGWDEQYF.

The chain combines TRBV2 with TRBJ1-5; TRBD1 is a possible D gene (5 bases). This CDR3 comprises 17 residues. CDR1 SNHLY and CDR2 FYNNEI come from the germline V gene. Trimming shortened V by 7 bases and J by 8 bases, and 27 bases separated the two germline ends. The CDR3 coding sequence is TGTGCCAGCAAGACCGAGAGGACACCCGAAGTATATGAGCCCCAGCATTTT. This encodes CASKTERTPEVYEPQHF.

The rearrangement uses TRBV7-2 and TRBJ1-2, with D tentatively TRBD1 (5 bases). There are 13 residues in the CDR3. Trimming removed 3 bases at V and 1 base at J, with 6 bases between. Germline values: CDR1 SGHTA, CDR2 FQGNSA. The CDR3 loop is CASSFQGNYGYTF. The DNA of the CDR3 is TGTGCCAGCAGCTTCCAGGGTAACTATGGCTACACCTTC. Variable domain in full (rest from reference TRBV7-2 and TRBJ1-2): GAGVSQSPSNKVTEKGKDVELRCDPISGHTALYWYRQSLGQGLEFLIYFQGNSAPDKSGLPSDRFSAERTGGSVSTLTIQRTQQEDSAVYLCASSFQGNYGYTFGSGTRLTVV.

The rearrangement links TRBV4-1 to TRBJ2-4; 8 positions agree with TRBD1. The germline V gene encodes CDR1 MGHRA and CDR2 YSYEKL. The CDR3 is made up of 16 amino acids. Trimming removed 4 bases from V and 3 bases from J; junction bases left unmatched: 8. The CDR3 bases are TGCGCCAGCAGCCCACCGGAACAGGGGGTCAAAAACATTCAGTACTTC. This gives the protein CASSPPEQGVKNIQYF.

This chain links TRBV5-1 with TRBJ1-2; 12 bases agree with TRBD1. Germline V gene sequence: CDR1 SGHRS, CDR2 YFSETQ. CDR3 length: 14 amino acids. Trimming cost V 3 bases and J 8 bases; bases outside gene matches: 5. The CDR3 sequence is CASSWDRGLDGYTF. In DNA, the CDR3 is TGCGCCAGCAGCTGGGACAGGGGGCTTGACGGCTACACCTTC.

This sequence joins TRBV9 and TRBJ2-1, with 14 bases aligning to TRBD2. V lost 4 bases and J lost 0; bases outside the gene matches: 3. Germline V gene lookup returns CDR1 SGDLS and CDR2 YYNGEE. CDR3 length equals 17 residues. CDR3 in amino acids: CASSPGLAGASYNEQFF. CDR3 nucleotide sequence: TGTGCCAGCAGCCCGGGACTAGCGGGAGCCTCCTACAATGAGCAGTTCTTC.

The chain couples TRBV11-2 to TRBJ2-1; 8 bases fit TRBD1. Trimming removed 2 bases from V and 4 bases from J; junction bases left unmatched: 7. Germline CDR1 reads SGHAT; CDR2 reads FQNNGV. The CDR3 loop spans 16 amino acids. The CDR3 nucleotides are TGTGCCAGCAGCTTAACAGGGGGGACAGCTTACAATGAGCAGTTCTTC. Translated: CASSLTGGTAYNEQFF.

The chain is built from TRBV19 and TRBJ2-7; TRBD2 matches 9 bases. Trimming cost V 5 bases and J 1 base; bases outside gene matches: 15. This CDR3 comprises 18 residues. CDR1 is LNHDA, CDR2 SQIVND, per germline (reference sequence). The CDR3 region has the DNA TGTGCCAGTAGTGAGACTTGGGGTGCTAGCGGGAAATCCTACGAGCAGTACTTC. Amino acids: CASSETWGASGKSYEQYF.

The V gene is TRBV5-6, the J gene TRBJ1-2; D is perhaps TRBD1 (6 bases). The CDR3 has 13 amino acids. Germline CDR1 reads SGHDT; CDR2 reads YYEEEE. V was cut by 7 bases and J by 4 bases, with 14 bases left in between. The chain's CDR3 is CASCLLDSYGYTF. Written as DNA, the CDR3 is TGTGCCAGCTGCCTTTTGGACAGCTATGGCTACACCTTC.

The DNA of the CDR3 is TGTGCCTGGAGTGTGGTGGACAGGGAGGACGAGCAGTACTTC. Encoded protein: CAWSVVDREDEQYF. The V and J genes are TRBV30 and TRBJ2-7; the match to TRBD1 covers 8 bases. The CDR3 runs to 14 residues. Germline assignment: CDR1 GTSNPN and CDR2 SVGIG (reference sequence). The ends lost 0 bases at V and 5 bases at J; junction bases unmatched: 6. Drawing the rest from reference TRBV30 and TRBJ2-7, the complete variable domain is SQTIHQWPATLVQPVGSPLSLECTVEGTSNPNLYWYRQAAGRGLQLLFYSVGIGQISSEVPQNLSASRPQDRQFILSSKKLLLSDSGFYLCAWSVVDREDEQYFGPGTRLTVT.

The gene calls are TRBV29-1 and TRBJ2-5; maybe TRBD2 (6 bases). The end of the DNA aligns better with TRBJ2-7, so the J call may be wrong. Germline lookup yields CDR1 SQVTM and CDR2 ANQGSEA. This CDR3 contains 12 residues. The CDR3 sequence: CSVRGRDREQYF. DNA of the CDR3: TGCAGCGTGCGGGGCAGGGACCGCGAGCAGTACTTC.

This chain joins TRBV25-1 and TRBJ1-5; TRBD1 might be the D (6 bases). Between the trimmed V and J ends, which lost 1 base and 5 bases, there was a span of 15 bases. CDR3 size: 16 residues. Germline lookup yields CDR1 MGHDK and CDR2 SYGVNS. The CDR3 DNA sequence: TGTGCCAGCAGTGAATTGGGGGGCGACCGGGATCAGCCCCAGCATTTT. This sequence encodes CASSELGGDRDQPQHF.

CDR3 sequence (DNA): TGTGCCAGCAGCTCGGACAGGGTCGTCTCTGGAAACACCATATATTTT. Amino acids: CASSSDRVVSGNTIYF. V and J are TRBV7-8 and TRBJ1-3; 8 bases align to TRBD1. V shed 4 bases, J shed 0 bases, and the junction held 5 bases outside the gene matches. This CDR3 contains 16 residues. Germline assignment: CDR1 SGHVS and CDR2 FQNEAQ.

The chain uses TRBV2 and TRBJ2-7; the D is unclear. CDR3 length: 19 residues. Trimming pared 2 bases from V and 2 bases from J, leaving 25 bases between. Germline V CDR1 and CDR2: SNHLY, FYNNEI. The chain's CDR3 is CASSESPPSSFFGAYEQYF. CDR3 coding DNA: TGTGCCAGCAGTGAATCGCCTCCCAGTTCTTTCTTCGGCGCCTACGAGCAGTACTTC.

CDR3: CASSQFNTEAFF. CDR3 in DNA: TGCGCCAGCAGCCAATTTAACACTGAAGCTTTCTTT. The chain has TRBV5-1 and TRBJ1-1; D gene ambiguous. This CDR3 comprises 12 residues. Trimming left V 4 bases short and J 2 bases short, with 6 bases between. The germline V gene has CDR1 SGHRS and CDR2 YFSETQ.

The genes are TRBV2 and TRBJ2-1; 11 bases line up with TRBD2. In germline, CDR1 is SNHLY, CDR2 FYNNEI. The CDR3 length is 14 residues. Losses at the gene ends were 7 bases for V and 5 bases for J; bases not matched to a gene: 4. The CDR3 bases are TGTGCCAGCATAGGGACTAGCGGAAACAATGAGCAGTTCTTC. This translates into CASIGTSGNNEQFF.

As concerns this clone: One end of the junction is discordant with germline, which a read error may explain. The V call is TRBV5-1, the J call TRBJ2-5; D is possibly TRBD2 (6 bases). Per the germline V gene, CDR1 is SGHRS and CDR2 is YFSETQ. CDR3 size: 15 residues. The CDR3 is CASKETNRDSAKSDF. For the CDR3, the DNA is TGCGCCAGCAAAGAGACGAATCGGGACTCCGCCAAGAGTGACTTC. The variable domain in full, completed from reference TRBV5-1 and TRBJ2-5, reads KAGVTQTPRYLIKTRGQQVTLSCSPISGHRSVSWYQQTPGQGLQFLFEYFSETQRNKGNFPGRFSGRQFSNSRSEMNVSTLELGDSALYLCASKETNRDSAKSDFGPGTRLLVL.

V and J are TRBV10-1 and TRBJ2-2; no reliable D call. Trimming cost V 4 bases and J 4 bases, with 7 bases left between them. The CDR3 runs to 13 residues. Germline V CDR1 and CDR2: WNHNN, SYGVQD (reference sequence). The CDR3 DNA reads as TGCGCCAGCAGTGTCGGCGTCACCGGGGAGCTGTTTTTT. It codes for CASSVGVTGELFF.

This chain links TRBV5-6 with TRBJ2-1; D is uncertain. The CDR3 contains 16 residues. Per the germline V gene, CDR1 is SGHDT and CDR2 is YYEEEE. V lost 1 base, J lost 0 bases, and 11 bases lay in between. The CDR3 coding sequence is TGTGCCAGCAGCTTGCCAGCCGTCAGCTCCTACAATGAGCAGTTCTTC. Translated: CASSLPAVSSYNEQFF.

A single count supports this clone. This sequence may be a read error, since a much larger clone differs from it by one base. V gene TRBV5-7 combines with J gene TRBJ2-4, with D possibly being TRBD2 (5 bases). TRBV5-7 has ORF status, its function being uncertain. V lost 1 base and J lost 1, with 6 bases in between. This CDR3 is 14 amino acids long. Here the CDR3 reads CASSLRGAKNIQYF. CDR3 nucleotides: TGTGCCAGCAGCTTGAGAGGGGCCAAAAACATTCAGTACTTC.

The chain employs TRBV6-6 and TRBJ1-1; TRBD1 matches 9 bases. Germline V lookup: CDR1 MNHNY, CDR2 SVGAGI (reference sequence). V lost 5 bases, J lost 10 bases, and 8 bases stayed unmatched. CDR3 length: 13 residues. CDR3: CASSAGTGSSAFF. The CDR3 DNA is TGTGCCAGCAGTGCCGGGACAGGGAGTTCAGCTTTCTTT.

The CDR3 reads CASPPGRDRGFNEQFF. The CDR3 DNA reads as TGTGCCAGCCCTCCGGGTCGGGACAGGGGGTTCAATGAGCAGTTCTTC. The chain couples TRBV28 to TRBJ2-1; 11 positions agree with TRBD1. There are 16 residues in the CDR3. J lost 6 bases, V lost 8 bases, and 12 bases had no gene match. CDR1 and CDR2 from the germline V gene are MDHEN and SYDVKM.

In its sample, this clone was seen a few times. The chain links TRBV30 to TRBJ2-5, with D perhaps TRBD2 (5 bases). Germline lookup yields CDR1 GTSNPN and CDR2 SVGIG (reference sequence). CDR3 length: 13 residues. V was trimmed by 5 bases and J by 5 bases, leaving 15 bases between them. CDR3 sequence reads: CAWRPGGGETQYF. In nucleotides, the CDR3 is TGTGCCTGGCGTCCTGGAGGTGGCGAGACCCAGTACTTC.

The V call is TRBV5-1, the J call TRBJ2-7; D remains unclear. The CDR3 is made up of 15 amino acids. Trimming removed 7 bases at V and 6 bases at J, with 23 bases between. Per the germline V gene, CDR1 is SGHRS and CDR2 is YFSETQ. Here the CDR3 DNA reads TGCGCCAGCGGATACTACGGGTCCTCCGATTCCGAGCAGTACTTC. This sequence encodes CASGYYGSSDSEQYF.

The chain couples TRBV6-6 to TRBJ2-1, with 7 bases matching TRBD1. The CDR3 covers 15 residues. V shed 6 bases, J shed 6 bases, and the junction held 11 bases outside the gene matches. CDR1 is MNHNY, CDR2 SVGAGI, per germline (reference sequence). CDR3 region: CASRRRDSEANEQFF. The CDR3 bases are TGTGCCAGCAGACGCCGGGACAGCGAGGCCAATGAGCAGTTCTTC.

This chain joins TRBV15 and TRBJ1-5, with 11 bases matching TRBD1. CDR3 length: 15 residues. V lost 3 bases and J lost 6; bases outside the gene matches: 4. CDR1 LNHNV and CDR2 YYDKDF come from the germline V gene (reference sequence). CDR3 region: CATSSGQGASQPQHF. CDR3 coding DNA: TGTGCCACCAGCAGTGGACAGGGGGCCAGTCAGCCCCAGCATTTT. Looking up the rest from reference TRBV15 and TRBJ1-5 gives the full variable domain: DAMVIQNPRYQVTQFGKPVTLSCSQTLNHNVMYWYQQKSSQAPKLLFHYYDKDFNNEADTPDNFQSRRPNTSFCFLDIRSPGLGDTAMYLCATSSGQGASQPQHFGDGTRLSIL.

This chain joins TRBV19 and TRBJ2-2; D unresolved. Per germline, CDR1 LNHDA and CDR2 SQIVND (reference sequence). V gave up 5 bases and J gave up 1 base, with 8 bases separating them. The CDR3 consists of 14 residues. The CDR3 spells CASSDTGNTGELFF. CDR3 in DNA: TGTGCCAGTAGTGACACCGGGAACACCGGGGAGCTGTTTTTT.